The next 28 T cell receptor beta chains were all read from a single sample in a study of T cell repertoires in aging, cancer and after chemotherapy. Amplification of TCR beta used genomic DNA extracted from peripheral blood. TRB rearrangements spanning V, D and J were amplified using mixed TRB-A/B primers. Each CDR3 protein is one row after TCRdb ran MiXCR on the multiplex PCR reads. This table has a few thousand distinct CDR3 sequences, approximately 24% appearing once. Sequenced: blood. The receptors come from a human donor in good health.

This clonotype qualifies as medium-sized (0.01 to 0.1%). The V and J genes are TRBV29-1 and TRBJ2-1; D might be TRBD1 or TRBD2, each matching 5 bases. The CDR3 spans 15 residues. The V gene's germline CDR1 is SQVTM and CDR2 ANQGSEA. Trimming pared 2 bases from V and 7 bases from J, leaving 18 bases between. The CDR3 nucleotides read TGCAGCGTTGAATCTCAGGAGAGGGGATGGAATGAGCAGTTCTTC. Translation: CSVESQERGWNEQFF.

This clonotype is labeled medium-sized. This chain uses TRBV6-4 with TRBJ1-4; unclear D gene. The CDR3 has 13 amino acids. Deletions cut 2 bases from V and 7 bases from J, with 8 bases between. The germline CDR1 and CDR2 sequences are MRHNA and SNTAGT. The DNA for the CDR3 is TGTGCCAGCAGTGACCGTGAGGGTGAAAAACTGTTTTTT. Translated: CASSDREGEKLFF.

The chain carries TRBV7-6 and TRBJ1-2; 9 nucleotides align to TRBD1. With 5 bases clipped from V and 4 bases from J, the junction kept 17 bases outside the gene matches. CDR3 length: 18 amino acids. Per germline, CDR1 SGHVS and CDR2 FNYEAQ. CDR3 loop: CASSKGPGQGMSRYGYTF. CDR3 DNA sequence: TGTGCCAGCAGCAAAGGCCCGGGACAGGGAATGTCTCGCTATGGCTACACCTTC.

In the case of this clonotype: A much larger clone sits a single nucleotide away, making a read error possible. This CDR3 is missing its conserved last phenylalanine or tryptophan, likely due to a read error. The chain carries TRBV15 and TRBJ2-3; either TRBD1 or TRBD2 may fit D (5 bases each). The CDR3 is 14 amino acids. Trimming took 3 bases from V and 2 from J, leaving 9 bases between them. CDR1 is LNHNV, CDR2 YYDKDF, per germline (reference sequence). CDR3 in DNA: TGTGCCACCAGCAGGGGGGACCTCACAGATACGCAGTATTTA. The encoded protein is CATSRGDLTDTQYL.

The chain carries TRBV6-5 and TRBJ1-1; D ambiguous. Germline V gene data show CDR1 as MNHEY and CDR2 as SVGAGI. Trimming shortened V by 7 bases and J by 8 bases, and 17 bases separated the two germline ends. The length of the CDR3 is 13 residues. The CDR3 is CASTDQWSSEAFF. In DNA, the CDR3 is TGTGCCAGCACAGACCAGTGGAGCTCGGAAGCTTTCTTT.

Judged by abundance, this clonotype is medium-sized. The genes are TRBV6-1 and TRBJ1-4, with TRBD1 identical over 7 bases. V gave up 2 bases and J gave up 5 bases; unmatched junction bases: 5. CDR1 and CDR2 (germline): MNHNS, SASEGT. The CDR3 loop spans 15 amino acids. Here the CDR3 reads CASSERTGRNEKLFF. CDR3 sequence (DNA): TGTGCCAGCAGTGAAAGGACAGGCCGGAATGAAAAACTGTTTTTT.

The chain joins TRBV29-1 to TRBJ2-3; 11 bases align to TRBD2. Germline V gene lookup returns CDR1 SQVTM and CDR2 ANQGSEA. The CDR3 length is 16 residues. After removal of 4 bases from V and 2 bases from J, the junction contained 8 bases not matched to a gene. The CDR3 coding sequence is TGCAGCGTTGCTTATAGACTAGCGGGAAACACAGATACGCAGTATTTT. It is translated as CSVAYRLAGNTDTQYF.

Sample share makes this clonotype medium-sized. The V gene is TRBV7-2, the J gene TRBJ2-1, with 12 positions matching TRBD2. V lost 5 bases to trimming and J lost 8 bases; unmatched junction nucleotides: 7. This CDR3 region has 15 residues. The V gene's germline CDR1 is SGHTA and CDR2 FQGNSA. The CDR3 sequence: CASSRRTSGTDEQFF. The DNA of the CDR3 is TGTGCCAGCAGCCGTAGGACTAGCGGGACGGATGAGCAGTTCTTC. The full variable domain, rest sourced from reference TRBV7-2 and TRBJ2-1, is GAGVSQSPSNKVTEKGKDVELRCDPISGHTALYWYRQSLGQGLEFLIYFQGNSAPDKSGLPSDRFSAERTGGSVSTLTIQRTQQEDSAVYLCASSRRTSGTDEQFFGPGTRLTVL.

The J gene is TRBJ2-5, the V gene TRBV7-9; the D is unclear. V dropped 3 bases and J dropped 10 bases, with 18 bases sitting between them. The CDR3 totals 14 residues. Germline V gene sequence: CDR1 SEHNR, CDR2 FQNEAQ (reference sequence). The CDR3 sequence is CASSFLAADGDQYF. Here the CDR3 DNA reads TGTGCCAGCAGCTTCCTTGCTGCGGATGGGGACCAGTACTTC.

This clonotype was observed a handful of times. The chain links TRBV12-3 or TRBV12-4 to TRBJ2-1, with TRBD1 as a possible D gene (6 bases). The CDR3 has 16 residues. The ends were cut back, 0 bases at V and 6 bases at J, with 15 bases in the middle. The CDR3 nucleotides are TGTGCCAGCAGTTTAGCCTTGGCAGGGGTTGGCAATGAGCAGTTCTTC. Translating it yields CASSLALAGVGNEQFF.

This clonotype is labeled as medium-sized. This chain joins TRBV18 and TRBJ1-6, with D possibly TRBD1 on 5 matching bases. The CDR3 covers 13 residues. In germline, CDR1 is KGHSH, CDR2 LQKENI. Trimming pared 6 bases from V and 9 bases from J, leaving 12 bases between. This chain's CDR3 is CASSLGDVSPLHF. The DNA for the CDR3 is TGTGCCAGCTCCCTAGGGGACGTTTCACCCCTCCACTTT. Full variable domain (missing parts from reference TRBV18 and TRBJ1-6): NAGVMQNPRHLVRRRGQEARLRCSPMKGHSHVYWYRQLPEEGLKFMVYLQKENIIDESGMPKERFSAEFPKEGPSILRIQQVVRGDSAAYFCASSLGDVSPLHFGNGTRLTVT.

The V gene is TRBV5-4, the J gene TRBJ2-7, with D maybe TRBD2 (6 bases). V was clipped by 4 bases and J by 3 bases, with 14 bases between them. Per germline, CDR1 SGHNT and CDR2 YYREEE (reference sequence). This CDR3 has 14 residues. For the CDR3, the DNA is TGTGCCAGCAGCCCTCGGGGGAGCTACTACGAGCAGTACGTC. Its protein product is CASSPRGSYYEQYV.

This clonotype is labeled as medium-sized (0.01 to 0.1%). The genes are TRBV7-3 and TRBJ1-6; D is perhaps TRBD1 (6 bases). V lost 5 bases to trimming and J lost 7 bases, with 12 bases between them. The CDR3 is made up of 14 amino acids. Per the germline V gene, CDR1 is SGHTA and CDR2 is FQGTGA. The CDR3 nucleotides read TGTGCCAGCAGCCGCGGACAGCCGAATTCACCCCTCCACTTT. Protein sequence: CASSRGQPNSPLHF. The full variable domain, rest sourced from reference TRBV7-3 and TRBJ1-6, is GAGVSQTPSNKVTEKGKYVELRCDPISGHTALYWYRQSLGQGPEFLIYFQGTGAADDSGLPNDRFFAVRPEGSVSTLKIQRTERGDSAVYLCASSRGQPNSPLHFGNGTRLTVT.

This clonotype was counted between two and nine times. This chain connects TRBV27 to TRBJ2-5, with 11 bases that match TRBD2. The V and J ends lost 6 bases and 1 base, in that order; junction bases with no gene match: 4. The CDR3 is 15 amino acids. Germline V gives CDR1 MNHEY, CDR2 SMNVEV (reference sequence). In nucleotides, the CDR3 is TGTGCCAGCAGCCCCCTAGCGGGGGGCCAAGAGACCCAGTACTTC. Translation gives CASSPLAGGQETQYF.

This clonotype is classed as medium-sized. V gene TRBV20-1 combines with J gene TRBJ1-1; tentative D call: TRBD1 (5 bases). The CDR3 extends over 11 amino acids. The V and J ends lost 6 bases and 7 bases respectively, with 12 bases between them. In germline, CDR1 is DFQATT, CDR2 SNEGSKA (reference sequence). The CDR3 DNA is TGCAGTGCCCGGGACGGACTTGAAGCTTTCTTT. Protein product: CSARDGLEAFF.

By sample fraction, this clonotype is medium-sized (0.01 to 0.1%). The chain carries TRBV19 and TRBJ1-4, with D possibly TRBD1 on 6 matching bases. V dropped 6 bases and J dropped 0 bases, with 8 bases sitting between them. The CDR3 is 14 residues long. The germline gives CDR1 LNHDA, CDR2 SQIVND (reference sequence). This CDR3 is CASRDRATNEKLFF. CDR3 coding DNA: TGTGCCAGTAGGGACAGAGCAACTAATGAAAAACTGTTTTTT.

The chain employs TRBV20-1 and TRBJ2-3; perhaps D is TRBD1 or TRBD2 (5 bases each). Germline CDR1 DFQATT, CDR2 SNEGSKA (reference sequence). CDR3 length: 13 residues. V was shortened by 5 bases and J by 4 bases, with 13 bases between the two germline ends. CDR3 DNA sequence: TGCAGTGCTCACGGGGCGGGTTCAGATACGCAGTATTTT. It encodes CSAHGAGSDTQYF.

About this clonotype: This may come from a read error, since a much larger clone is one base off. The chain carries TRBV10-3 and TRBJ2-5; 7 nucleotides agree with TRBD2. The germline V gene has CDR1 ENHRY and CDR2 SYGVKD. The CDR3 is made up of 15 amino acids. In DNA, the CDR3 is TGTGCCAGCAGCCCTCCCAGCGGGGACCAAGACACCCAGTACTTC. It yields the protein CASSPPSGDQDTQYF.

The table lists this clonotype with a few counts. A read error may account for a junction end that differs from germline. J is TRBJ2-1 and V is TRBV7-2, with 9 bases fitting TRBD2. In germline, CDR1 is SGHTA, CDR2 FQGNSA. This CDR3 region has 14 residues. The CDR3 DNA reads TGTGCCAGCAGCCTAGCGGGAACCTACAATGAGCAGTTCTTC. Protein: CASSLAGTYNEQFF.

This clonotype is medium-sized in the sample. The rearrangement joins TRBV29-1 to TRBJ1-1; D possibly corresponds to TRBD1 (6 bases). This CDR3 is 16 amino acids long. Trimming left V 6 bases short and J 4 bases short, with 24 bases between. Germline V gene sequence: CDR1 SQVTM, CDR2 ANQGSEA. The CDR3 region is CSVPFRDTLVGTEAFF. The CDR3 DNA is TGCAGCGTCCCTTTCCGGGACACCTTAGTAGGCACTGAAGCTTTCTTT.

This clonotype is categorized as medium-sized. This rearrangement joins TRBV18 to TRBJ1-4; tentative D call: TRBD1 (5 bases). Germline V gene lookup returns CDR1 KGHSH and CDR2 LQKENI. The V end lost 8 bases, the J end lost 8 bases, and 9 bases lay between the germline ends. CDR3 length: 11 residues. The DNA of the CDR3 is TGTGCCAGCGGCCGGGGGGAAAAACTGTTTTTT. Translating it yields CASGRGEKLFF.

By frequency in the sample, this clonotype is medium-sized (0.01 to 0.1%). The genes are TRBV6-5 and TRBJ2-7; D perhaps matches TRBD1 (5 bases). CDR3 length: 14 residues. The V end lost 2 bases, the J end lost 1 base, and 9 bases lay between the germline ends. Germline lookup yields CDR1 MNHEY and CDR2 SVGAGI. This chain's CDR3 is CASSYTRGSYEQYF. CDR3 sequence (DNA): TGTGCCAGCAGTTACACAAGGGGTTCCTACGAGCAGTACTTC.

Notes on this clonotype: Since a much larger clone is just one base distant, this may be a read error. The chain has TRBV19 and TRBJ2-1; 7 bases are a match to TRBD1. This CDR3 comprises 13 residues. J lost 8 bases, V lost 7 bases, and 8 bases had no gene match. Germline CDR1 LNHDA, CDR2 SQIVND (reference sequence). CDR3 nucleotide sequence: TGTGCCAGTACCACACAGGGGCTGCATGAGCAGTTCTTC. It specifies CASTTQGLHEQFF.

This clonotype is categorized as medium-sized (0.01 to 0.1%). V and J are TRBV27 and TRBJ1-6; the D is unclear. Trimming stripped 5 bases from V and 9 bases from J, with 8 bases between. CDR3 length: 12 residues. CDR1 is MNHEY, CDR2 SMNVEV, per germline (reference sequence). The CDR3 protein is CASSPWGSPLHF. The CDR3 DNA reads as TGTGCCAGCAGTCCTTGGGGTTCACCCCTCCACTTT.

This clonotype is medium-sized in the sample. J is TRBJ2-3 and V is TRBV20-1; 9 bases match TRBD1. CDR3 size: 14 residues. V was clipped by 5 bases and J by 5 bases; unmatched bases: 8. CDR1 and CDR2 from the germline V gene are DFQATT and SNEGSKA (reference sequence). The CDR3 sequence: CSAPIETGGDTQYF. The DNA of the CDR3 is TGCAGTGCTCCTATTGAGACAGGGGGAGATACGCAGTATTTT.

By proportion, this clonotype is medium-sized (0.01 to 0.1%). The chain joins TRBV29-1 to TRBJ2-1; D unresolved. Trimming took 1 base from V and 3 from J, leaving 4 bases between them. The germline gives CDR1 SQVTM, CDR2 ANQGSEA. The CDR3 length is 12 residues. In nucleotides, the CDR3 is TGCAGCGTTGAAGGGGGCTACAATGAGCAGTTCTTC. Translation: CSVEGGYNEQFF.

The gene calls are TRBV6-5 and TRBJ1-5; TRBD1 is a possible D gene (6 bases). Germline V lookup: CDR1 MNHEY, CDR2 SVGAGI. Trimming stripped 5 bases from V and 7 bases from J, with 21 bases between. This CDR3 spans 16 amino acids. CDR3 sequence: CASSRDRPNPRQPQHF. The CDR3 DNA is TGTGCCAGCAGTCGCGACAGGCCCAATCCAAGGCAGCCCCAGCATTTT.

The CDR3 DNA is TGCAGCGTTGACCAGGGAGGACCCTACGAGCAGTACGTC. This translates into CSVDQGGPYEQYV. The J gene is TRBJ2-7, the V gene TRBV29-1; a possible D gene is TRBD2 (6 bases). This CDR3 has 13 amino acids. CDR1 SQVTM and CDR2 ANQGSEA come from the germline V gene. Trimming removed 3 bases from V and 2 bases from J, with 11 bases in between.